These 16 T cell receptor beta chains were all obtained from the same sample, sequenced in a study of early T cells in non-severe SARS-CoV-2 infection (dated by TCRdb to the early 2020s). Receptors were amplified or captured by 5' RACE. Sequenced on a NextSeq 500. TCRdb took the public reads, trimmed them with fastp at Q25, ran MiXCR for clone calling and kept in-frame beta chains. CDR3 protein sequences are deduplicated, and each keeps its most common genes and DNA. In all, the sample holds over 15,000 distinct CDR3 sequences, and 4.5% to 6% of those were seen once. The top ten clones comprise 6% to 7% of the sample. This specimen consisted of whole blood, obtained at baseline. The receptors come from an adult who was a healthcare worker with PCR-confirmed SARS-CoV-2 infection or an uninfected control (not recorded which).

By frequency in the sample, this clonotype is medium-sized. The chain employs TRBV19 and TRBJ2-5; a weak D match, TRBD2 (6 bases). Trimming took off 6 bases at V and 5 bases at J, with 10 bases between the two ends. The V gene's germline CDR1 is LNHDA and CDR2 SQIVND (reference sequence). This CDR3 comprises 12 residues. The CDR3 sequence is CASRLAGETQYF. DNA for the CDR3: TGTGCCAGTAGACTAGCTGGCGAGACCCAGTACTTC.

Only a few counts were recorded for this clonotype. V and J are TRBV18 and TRBJ2-3; the match to TRBD2 covers 12 bases. There are 17 residues in the CDR3. Trimming cost V 3 bases and J 2 bases; bases outside gene matches: 6. Germline lookup yields CDR1 KGHSH and CDR2 LQKENI. The CDR3 DNA follows: TGTGCCAGCTCACCGAGAACTAGCGGGGGGCACACAGATACGCAGTATTTT. Translating gives CASSPRTSGGHTDTQYF.

This clonotype was recorded at least ten times. DNA for the CDR3: TGTGCCAGTAGTAGACTAGCGGGGGGGCCAGATACGCAGTATTTT. Its protein product is CASSRLAGGPDTQYF. J is TRBJ2-3 and V is TRBV19; 14 positions match TRBD2. Germline CDR1 reads LNHDA; CDR2 reads SQIVND (reference sequence). Losses at the gene ends were 4 bases for V and 4 bases for J; bases not matched to a gene: 1. The CDR3 has 15 amino acids.

There are many counts of this clonotype. The chain recombines TRBV7-2 with TRBJ1-5, with D possibly matching TRBD1 (6 bases). There are 16 residues in the CDR3. Germline V gene lookup returns CDR1 SGHTA and CDR2 FQGNSA. The germline V and J ends were trimmed by 4 bases and 6 bases, with 19 bases remaining between them. CDR3 sequence reads: CASSYSQGRAGQPQHF. CDR3 DNA sequence: TGTGCCAGCAGCTACTCACAGGGCAGGGCAGGTCAGCCCCAGCATTTT.

This clonotype was seen many times. The chain employs TRBV3-1 and TRBJ2-2; D possibly corresponds to TRBD2 (6 bases). V was trimmed by 0 bases and J by 2 bases, leaving 10 bases between them. Germline loops: CDR1 LGHDT, CDR2 YNNKEL (reference sequence). There are 16 residues in the CDR3. The CDR3 DNA is TGTGCCAGCAGCCAAGAGGGGACTCCTAACACCGGGGAGCTGTTTTTT. The encoded protein is CASSQEGTPNTGELFF. The full variable domain, with the rest looked up from reference TRBV3-1 and TRBJ2-2, is DTAVSQTPKYLVTQMGNDKSIKCEQNLGHDTMYWYKQDSKKFLKIMFSYNNKELIINETVPNRFSPKSPDKAHLNLHINSLELGDSAVYFCASSQEGTPNTGELFFGEGSRLTVL.

This clonotype was counted at least ten times. The J gene is TRBJ1-2, the V gene TRBV30; no clear D gene. Germline V CDR1 and CDR2: GTSNPN, SVGIG (reference sequence). This CDR3 spans 14 amino acids. Trimming took off 0 bases at V and 4 bases at J, with 12 bases between the two ends. The CDR3 bases are TGTGCCTGGAGTGTGTGGGGTTTGGGCTATGGCTACACCTTC. This sequence encodes CAWSVWGLGYGYTF.

The CDR3 sequence is CASSLRLPSTDTQYF. CDR3 DNA sequence: TGTGCCAGCAGCTTGAGACTGCCTAGCACAGATACGCAGTATTTT. The J gene is TRBJ2-3, the V gene TRBV7-6, with no clear D. V dropped 3 bases and J dropped 0 bases, with 10 bases sitting between them. From germline, CDR1 is SGHVS and CDR2 FNYEAQ. The CDR3 is made up of 15 amino acids. Variable domain in full (rest from reference TRBV7-6 and TRBJ2-3): GAGVSQSPRYKVTKRGQDVALRCDPISGHVSLYWYRQALGQGPEFLTYFNYEAQQDKSGLPNDRFSAERPEGSISTLTIQRTEQRDSAMYRCASSLRLPSTDTQYFGPGTRLTVL.

This clonotype has a count of ten or more. The rearrangement links TRBV29-1 to TRBJ1-1; D is unresolved. Trimming took 6 bases from V and 3 from J, leaving 2 bases between them. The CDR3 loop spans 9 amino acids. Germline V CDR1 and CDR2: SQVTM, ANQGSEA. CDR3 loop: CSVDTEAFF. As DNA, the CDR3 is TGCAGCGTCGACACTGAAGCTTTCTTT.

Relative to its sample, this clonotype is medium-sized (0.01 to 0.1%). The chain joins TRBV6-1 to TRBJ2-7, with a possible D match to TRBD1 (5 bases). The CDR3 totals 13 residues. Between the trimmed V and J ends, which lost 7 bases and 3 bases, there was a span of 13 bases. The germline V gene encodes CDR1 MNHNS and CDR2 SASEGT. As DNA, the CDR3 is TGTGCCAGCACAACAGGAGACTTCTACGAGCAGTACTTC. Residues: CASTTGDFYEQYF.

This clonotype was seen repeatedly, ten times or more. The V gene is TRBV20-1, the J gene TRBJ2-3, with a weak D call TRBD1 (6 bases). The CDR3 spans 14 residues. The germline V gene encodes CDR1 DFQATT and CDR2 SNEGSKA (reference sequence). The ends were cut back, 1 base at V and 2 bases at J, with 10 bases in the middle. The CDR3 sequence is CSARAGASTDTQYF. DNA of the CDR3: TGCAGTGCTAGAGCAGGGGCGTCCACAGATACGCAGTATTTT.

This clonotype was detected ten times or more. V and J are TRBV6-2 or TRBV6-3 and TRBJ2-3; D assignment may be TRBD1 or TRBD2 (6 bases each). CDR3 length equals 12 residues. Germline assignment: CDR1 MNHEY and CDR2 SVGEGT. The V end was cut by 11 bases, the J end by 6 bases, with 15 bases between. CDR3: CAVVSGADTQYF. The CDR3 region has the DNA TGTGCCGTGGTTTCGGGGGCCGATACGCAGTATTTT.

This clonotype was counted ten times or more. This chain uses TRBV7-2 with TRBJ1-2, with a weak D call TRBD1 (6 bases). Germline CDR1 is SGHTA and CDR2 is FQGNSA. The CDR3 spans 13 residues. V dropped 5 bases and J dropped 6 bases, with 13 bases sitting between them. CDR3 sequence: CASSRGRDNGYTF. CDR3 in DNA: TGTGCCAGCAGCCGGGGGAGGGACAATGGCTACACCTTC. The full variable domain, with the rest looked up from reference TRBV7-2 and TRBJ1-2, is GAGVSQSPSNKVTEKGKDVELRCDPISGHTALYWYRQSLGQGLEFLIYFQGNSAPDKSGLPSDRFSAERTGGSVSTLTIQRTQQEDSAVYLCASSRGRDNGYTFGSGTRLTVV.

This clonotype was observed a handful of times. This chain joins TRBV9 and TRBJ2-1; maybe TRBD1 (5 bases). Germline V gene lookup returns CDR1 SGDLS and CDR2 YYNGEE. The CDR3 loop spans 14 amino acids. V lost 2 bases and J lost 0, with 6 bases in between. The CDR3 loop reads CASSVDSSYNEQFF. The CDR3, as DNA: TGTGCCAGCAGCGTCGACAGCTCCTACAATGAGCAGTTCTTC.

This clonotype has a count of ten or more. The chain couples TRBV2 to TRBJ2-5; 9 bases line up with TRBD2. The germline V gene has CDR1 SNHLY and CDR2 FYNNEI. The CDR3 spans 15 residues. V dropped 6 bases and J dropped 7; count of bases not matched to a gene: 12. DNA for the CDR3: TGTGCCAGCAGACGAGCGGGGGGTGCCTCGTGGACCCAGTACTTC. It translates to CASRRAGGASWTQYF.

This clonotype appeared many times. The chain carries TRBV29-1 and TRBJ2-6; either TRBD1 or TRBD2 may supply D (5 bases each). The CDR3 extends over 16 amino acids. The V end lost 6 bases, the J end lost 0 bases, and 15 bases lay between the germline ends. Germline CDR1 is SQVTM and CDR2 is ANQGSEA. CDR3 bases: TGCAGCGTGCGCCGGGACGGCCTCTCTGGGGCCAACGTCCTGACTTTC. This encodes CSVRRDGLSGANVLTF.

The chain couples TRBV7-2 to TRBJ1-1; D is possibly TRBD1 (5 bases). Germline-derived CDR1 and CDR2 are SGHTA and FQGNSA. Trimming took 5 bases from V and 4 from J, leaving 17 bases between them. The CDR3 sequence is 15 residues long. As DNA, the CDR3 is TGTGCCAGCAGCCCATTCGCGACAGTGGGCACTGAAGCTTTCTTT. Translating gives CASSPFATVGTEAFF.